The next 27 T cell receptor beta chains were all read from a single sample in a study of T cells in tuberculosis. TCRdb keeps only in-frame clones here, not all; method: immunoSEQ multiplex PCR. This table has tens of thousands of clones, approximately 90% appearing once. Thawed, overnight-rested PBMC were stained with GMM-loaded CD1B tetramer, viability dye and anti-CD3, then sorted. The lipid loaded on the CD1B tetramers was C32 glucose monomycolate from Rhodococcus equi. Sequenced: CD1b-GMM tetramer-negative cells sorted from PBMCs. Receptors were obtained from an adult woman with latent tuberculosis.

This rearrangement joins TRBV27 to TRBJ2-5; 7 positions match TRBD2. Trimming removed 5 bases from V and 1 base from J; junction bases left unmatched: 10. This CDR3 region has 16 residues. Germline values: CDR1 MNHEY, CDR2 SMNVEV (reference sequence). The CDR3 region is CASSPWGREGQETQYF. As DNA, the CDR3 is TGTGCCAGCAGTCCCTGGGGGAGGGAGGGCCAAGAGACCCAGTACTTC.

This chain joins TRBV5-6 and TRBJ2-1, with D unclear. With 10 bases removed from V and 0 bases from J, the gap between germline ends came to 11 bases. Germline V CDR1 and CDR2: SGHDT, YYEEEE. This CDR3 has 13 amino acids. The CDR3 DNA reads as TGTGCCGTGGGTGGCGGCTCCTACAATGAGCAGTTCTTC. Residues: CAVGGGSYNEQFF.

The chain is built from TRBV30 and TRBJ2-3, with D maybe TRBD2 (5 bases). Trimming removed 4 bases at V and 3 bases at J, with 8 bases between. Germline CDR1 is GTSNPN and CDR2 is SVGIG (reference sequence). This CDR3 is 12 amino acids long. For the CDR3, the DNA is TGTGCCTGGACCCCGGGGACAGATACGCAGTATTTT. Protein: CAWTPGTDTQYF.

The chain joins TRBV30 to TRBJ1-4; D not resolved. V lost 7 bases, J lost 6 bases, and 12 bases lay in between. CDR1 and CDR2 from the germline V gene are GTSNPN and SVGIG (reference sequence). The CDR3 contains 12 residues. This chain's CDR3 is CASLWADEKLFF. The CDR3 DNA is TGTGCCTCCCTGTGGGCAGATGAAAAACTGTTTTTT.

The CDR3 DNA reads as TGTGCCTGGAAGTTCAACAGGGGTACTGAAGCTTTCTTT. Translating gives CAWKFNRGTEAFF. The chain couples TRBV30 to TRBJ1-1; 7 bases match TRBD1. This CDR3 is 13 amino acids long. V gave up 4 bases and J gave up 5 bases; unmatched junction bases: 7. Germline CDR1 is GTSNPN and CDR2 is SVGIG (reference sequence).

The chain links TRBV19 to TRBJ2-3, with D possibly matching TRBD1 (5 bases). V lost 4 bases and J 2 bases, leaving 16 bases between the germline ends. The CDR3 length is 16 residues. Germline lookup yields CDR1 LNHDA and CDR2 SQIVND (reference sequence). The CDR3 loop reads CASSRRQRGYTDTQYF. DNA of the CDR3: TGTGCCAGTAGTAGGAGACAGCGAGGATACACAGATACGCAGTATTTT.

This rearrangement joins TRBV9 to TRBJ2-7; D might be TRBD2 (5 bases). The V end was cut by 0 bases, the J end by 7 bases, with 11 bases between. The CDR3 length is 13 residues. Germline V CDR1 and CDR2: SGDLS, YYNGEE. DNA for the CDR3: TGTGCCAGCAGCGTAGAGGTAGCGAGTGAGCAGTACGTC. This codes for CASSVEVASEQYV.

The CDR3 DNA reads as TGTGCCAGCAGCGTCGGGGGGCGGAACACTGAAGCTTTCTTT. This translates into CASSVGGRNTEAFF. This sequence joins TRBV2 and TRBJ1-1, with D maybe TRBD1 (6 bases). The CDR3 has 14 amino acids. The V gene's germline CDR1 is SNHLY and CDR2 FYNNEI. V shed 6 bases and J shed 1 base, with 12 bases lying between them.

The V gene is TRBV5-1, the J gene TRBJ2-1; D perhaps matches TRBD2 (5 bases). Germline V gene lookup returns CDR1 SGHRS and CDR2 YFSETQ. The CDR3 is 14 residues long. Trimming left V 0 bases short and J 8 bases short, with 12 bases between. The CDR3 region has the DNA TGCGCCAGCAGCTTGGCCGGGAAAGGGTATGAGCAGTTCTTC. Translated: CASSLAGKGYEQFF.

As for this clone: One junction end does not reproduce the germline sequence, and a read error may be involved. In the same sample, other DNA sequences code for this CDR3. The CDR3 DNA is TGCGCCAGCAGCGGACCGACAGGGTATCTGGAGGGCTACACCTTC. Its translation is CASSGPTGYLEGYTF. V usage is TRBV5-4 and J usage is TRBJ1-2, with 7 positions matching TRBD1. CDR1 SGHNT and CDR2 YYREEE come from the germline V gene (reference sequence). This CDR3 comprises 15 residues.

The chain recombines TRBV6-5 with TRBJ1-2; no reliable D call. This CDR3 comprises 13 residues. From germline, CDR1 is MNHEY and CDR2 SVGAGI. Trimming removed 6 bases at V and 4 bases at J, with 12 bases between. Here the CDR3 reads CASRVVGGYGYTF. In nucleotides, the CDR3 is TGTGCCAGCAGGGTCGTAGGAGGCTATGGCTACACCTTC.

This clone was observed a single time. The rearrangement uses TRBV5-8 and TRBJ2-3; D is uncertain. The V end lost 2 bases, the J end lost 5 bases, and 9 bases lay between the germline ends. Looked up from germline, CDR1 is SGHTS and CDR2 is YDEGEE. CDR3 length equals 13 residues. In nucleotides, the CDR3 is TGTGCCAGCAGCTTTCAAACGGGAGATACGCAGTATTTT. This translates into CASSFQTGDTQYF.

The chain links TRBV7-3 to TRBJ2-2, with TRBD2 matching over 11 bases. Germline trimming cut 5 bases from V and 4 bases from J; bases unmatched to any gene: 18. The CDR3 loop spans 20 amino acids. Germline assignment: CDR1 SGHTA and CDR2 FQGTGA. CDR3 sequence: CASSRQASGGQVGRTGELFF. The CDR3 nucleotides are TGTGCCAGCAGCCGACAGGCTAGCGGGGGGCAGGTCGGGCGCACCGGGGAGCTGTTTTTT.

This chain joins TRBV6-1 and TRBJ1-2, with D perhaps TRBD1 (6 bases). From germline, CDR1 is MNHNS and CDR2 SASEGT. The germline V and J ends were trimmed by 5 bases and 4 bases, with 11 bases remaining between them. CDR3 length: 13 amino acids. The CDR3 loop reads CASSLDSPYGYTF. In nucleotides, the CDR3 is TGTGCCAGCAGTTTGGACAGTCCCTATGGCTACACCTTC.

This clone was counted once. The chain employs TRBV9 and TRBJ1-1; tentative D call: TRBD1 (5 bases). Germline loops: CDR1 SGDLS, CDR2 YYNGEE. The CDR3 runs 15 residues. Trimming removed 5 bases at V and 4 bases at J, with 18 bases between. CDR3 region: CASSRTGDWATEAFF. In DNA, the CDR3 is TGTGCCAGCAGTAGAACGGGGGATTGGGCCACTGAAGCTTTCTTT.

This chain joins TRBV5-4 and TRBJ1-1, with no clear D. V was shortened by 0 bases and J by 0 bases, with 9 bases between the two germline ends. CDR1 is SGHNT and CDR2 is YYREEE in the germline V gene (reference sequence). This CDR3 is built from 15 residues. The CDR3 DNA reads TGTGCCAGCAGCTTGGAGGCGGGCATGAACACTGAAGCTTTCTTT. Its translation: CASSLEAGMNTEAFF.

The J gene is TRBJ1-6, the V gene TRBV25-1, with TRBD1 identical over 11 bases. Germline CDR1 is MGHDK and CDR2 is SYGVNS. The CDR3 loop spans 15 amino acids. J lost 9 bases, V lost 4 bases, and 5 bases had no gene match. The CDR3 loop is CASSVGQGASSPLHF. In nucleotides, the CDR3 is TGTGCCAGCAGTGTCGGACAGGGGGCCAGTTCACCCCTCCACTTT.

This rearrangement joins TRBV5-1 to TRBJ1-4, with TRBD1 as a possible D gene (5 bases). This CDR3 has 16 residues. Germline CDR1 SGHRS, CDR2 YFSETQ. Trimming took 2 bases from V and 0 from J, leaving 11 bases between them. The CDR3 nucleotides read TGCGCCAGCAGCTTCGACAGACCATCAACTAATGAAAAACTGTTTTTT. This sequence encodes CASSFDRPSTNEKLFF.

The chain carries TRBV30 and TRBJ2-1, with D unresolved. This CDR3 comprises 16 residues. V shed 1 base and J shed 1 base, with 14 bases lying between them. Germline loops: CDR1 GTSNPN, CDR2 SVGIG (reference sequence). The CDR3 sequence is CAWSGLAGLSYNEQFF. CDR3 bases: TGTGCCTGGAGTGGCTTAGCCGGTTTATCCTACAATGAGCAGTTCTTC.

CDR3 DNA: TGTGCCTGGAGTGCCGCTCGCCCGGGACAGGGGGCGCACGAGCAGTACTTC. Amino acid sequence: CAWSAARPGQGAHEQYF. This rearrangement joins TRBV30 to TRBJ2-7, with 12 bases aligning to TRBD1. CDR3 length: 17 amino acids. V gave up 1 base and J gave up 5 bases; unmatched junction bases: 12. Germline-derived CDR1 and CDR2 are GTSNPN and SVGIG (reference sequence).

The rearrangement links TRBV6-5 to TRBJ2-3; TRBD2 matches at 11 bases. Trimming took 1 base from V and 7 from J; bases not matched to a gene: 7. The CDR3 sequence is 16 residues long. Germline V gives CDR1 MNHEY, CDR2 SVGAGI. The CDR3 sequence is CASSYLAGGGNYTQYF. For the CDR3, the DNA is TGTGCCAGCAGTTACTTAGCGGGGGGGGGTAATTATACGCAGTATTTT.

The genes are TRBV2 and TRBJ2-2; 12 bases line up with TRBD2. Unmatched junction bases numbered 9, after V lost 6 bases and J lost 4 bases. Per the germline V gene, CDR1 is SNHLY and CDR2 is FYNNEI. The CDR3 is 17 residues long. The CDR3 sequence is CASREPGLAGGTGELFF. The DNA for the CDR3 is TGTGCCAGCAGAGAGCCGGGACTAGCGGGTGGCACCGGGGAGCTGTTTTTT.

The rearrangement joins TRBV19 to TRBJ1-2, with 9 bases matching TRBD1. The CDR3 length is 15 residues. The ends lost 4 bases at V and 4 bases at J; junction bases unmatched: 7. The germline CDR1 and CDR2 sequences are LNHDA and SQIVND (reference sequence). The CDR3 reads CASSTRQGGTYGYTF. CDR3 nucleotide sequence: TGTGCCAGTAGTACCCGACAGGGGGGGACCTATGGCTACACCTTC.

The chain is built from TRBV5-6 and TRBJ2-7; tentatively, D is TRBD1 (5 bases). Trimming removed 4 bases from V and 3 bases from J, with 11 bases in between. CDR1 and CDR2 from the germline V gene are SGHDT and YYEEEE. CDR3 size: 13 residues. This CDR3 reads CASSMDGHYEQYF. Here the CDR3 DNA reads TGTGCCAGCAGCATGGACGGACACTACGAGCAGTACTTC.

V and J are TRBV29-1 and TRBJ2-7; TRBD1 aligns across 8 bases. Germline trimming cut 5 bases from V and 0 bases from J; bases unmatched to any gene: 6. CDR3 length: 14 residues. Germline lookup yields CDR1 SQVTM and CDR2 ANQGSEA. CDR3 sequence reads: CSVKDRASSYEQYF. In DNA, the CDR3 is TGCAGCGTTAAGGACAGGGCTAGCTCCTACGAGCAGTACTTC.

The chain carries TRBV4-2 and TRBJ2-1, with TRBD2 identical over 9 bases. CDR1 is LGHNA, CDR2 YNFKEQ, per germline. V lost 1 base and J lost 5; bases outside the gene matches: 6. The CDR3 has 16 residues. The CDR3 here is CASSQVGSGSNNEQFF. The DNA for the CDR3 is TGTGCCAGCAGCCAAGTGGGTAGCGGGAGCAACAATGAGCAGTTCTTC.

The chain is built from TRBV14 and TRBJ2-5; D unclear. The DNA matches TRBJ2-7 better at its end, which makes the J call doubtful. The germline gives CDR1 SGHDN, CDR2 FVKESK. The CDR3 loop spans 11 amino acids. The CDR3 is CASSQGSEQYF. CDR3 nucleotides: TGTGCCAGCAGCCAAGGATCCGAGCAGTACTTC.